The 9 T cell receptor beta chains given below trace back to one sample, sequenced in a study of post-analysis software for immune sequencing data. Points from the study as a whole: Roughly 5 TRBV segments, TRBV5-6, TRBV5-1 and TRBV20-1 among them, were found more frequent in patients than controls.

TCR beta cDNA libraries included unique molecular identifiers. Via MiXCR, TCRdb re-called the PCR reads, giving one row per CDR3 protein. The repertoire includes hundreds of thousands of distinct CDR3 sequences, 55% to 60% of them detected once, and about 11% sits in the top ten. The antigens these receptors bind are not known. The sequenced sample was blood. The receptors stem from a girl between 2 and 10 years old with multiple sclerosis.

This chain joins TRBV6-5 and TRBJ2-7; no clear D. Germline V gene sequence: CDR1 MNHEY, CDR2 SVGAGI. Deletions cut 1 base from V and 2 bases from J, with 12 bases between. The CDR3 runs to 15 residues. CDR3 in amino acids: CASSYYEAAPYEQYF. The CDR3 coding sequence is TGTGCCAGCAGTTACTACGAGGCCGCGCCCTACGAGCAGTACTTC.

The CDR3 is CASSPPDSGLLRDTQYF. The DNA for the CDR3 is TGTGCCAGCAGCCCCCCGGATAGCGGGCTCCTCCGGGATACGCAGTATTTT. The V gene is TRBV7-9, the J gene TRBJ2-3; 7 bases fit TRBD2. CDR1 SEHNR and CDR2 FQNEAQ come from the germline V gene (reference sequence). V lost 5 bases to trimming and J lost 6 bases; unmatched junction nucleotides: 17. This CDR3 contains 17 residues.

This clonotype turned up a few times. This rearrangement joins TRBV6-1 to TRBJ2-5; D possibly corresponds to TRBD1 (5 bases). The germline V gene encodes CDR1 MNHNS and CDR2 SASEGT. The germline V and J ends were trimmed by 7 bases and 5 bases, with 14 bases remaining between them. The CDR3 is 13 amino acids. Here the CDR3 reads CASNQGVRETQYF. DNA of the CDR3: TGTGCCAGCAACCAAGGGGTGCGGGAGACCCAGTACTTC.

The chain links TRBV29-1 to TRBJ1-1; D remains unclear. The CDR3 contains 11 residues. The V end was cut by 4 bases, the J end by 5 bases, with 8 bases between. The germline V gene encodes CDR1 SQVTM and CDR2 ANQGSEA. DNA for the CDR3: TGCAGCGTTGGCGCAAGTACTGAAGCTTTCTTT. This sequence encodes CSVGASTEAFF.

This clonotype was seen a handful of times. This chain joins TRBV12-3 or TRBV12-4 and TRBJ2-1; 8 nucleotides match TRBD2. Trimming at V came to 5 bases and at J to 4 bases, leaving 13 bases not matched to a gene. This CDR3 spans 17 amino acids. The CDR3 bases are TGTGCCAGCAGTAGGGGGTCTAGCGGGTTAGTATACAATGAGCAGTTCTTC. Protein: CASSRGSSGLVYNEQFF.

This chain connects TRBV5-1 to TRBJ2-2; unclear D gene. This CDR3 region has 14 residues. Germline CDR1 is SGHRS and CDR2 is YFSETQ. V lost 4 bases to trimming and J lost 5 bases, with 12 bases between them. This chain's CDR3 is CASSGRTITGELFF. The CDR3 bases are TGCGCCAGCAGCGGACGGACCATAACCGGGGAGCTGTTTTTT.

This clonotype was seen a few times. The chain couples TRBV20-1 to TRBJ1-4; 7 bases are a match to TRBD1. The CDR3 is 15 amino acids. J lost 7 bases, V lost 3 bases, and 11 bases had no gene match. Germline-derived CDR1 and CDR2 are DFQATT and SNEGSKA (reference sequence). CDR3 region: CSARETGKKGEKLFF. The CDR3 nucleotides read TGCAGTGCTAGGGAGACAGGGAAGAAAGGTGAAAAACTGTTTTTT.

This clonotype has a handful of counts. The genes are TRBV6-5 and TRBJ2-3, with 7 bases fitting TRBD1. V was pared by 0 bases and J by 6 bases, with 6 bases of the junction left unmatched. CDR3 length: 15 residues. Germline CDR1 reads MNHEY; CDR2 reads SVGAGI. The CDR3, as DNA: TGTGCCAGCAGTTACTCGTGGCAGGGGGATGATACGCAGTATTTT. Protein sequence: CASSYSWQGDDTQYF.

This chain uses TRBV12-3 or TRBV12-4 with TRBJ2-5; D is unresolved. V gave up 5 bases and J gave up 5 bases, with 12 bases separating them. The CDR3 is 13 amino acids. The CDR3 DNA is TGTGCCAGCAGTGTCAGGAACTGGGAGACCCAGTACTTC. Translation gives CASSVRNWETQYF.